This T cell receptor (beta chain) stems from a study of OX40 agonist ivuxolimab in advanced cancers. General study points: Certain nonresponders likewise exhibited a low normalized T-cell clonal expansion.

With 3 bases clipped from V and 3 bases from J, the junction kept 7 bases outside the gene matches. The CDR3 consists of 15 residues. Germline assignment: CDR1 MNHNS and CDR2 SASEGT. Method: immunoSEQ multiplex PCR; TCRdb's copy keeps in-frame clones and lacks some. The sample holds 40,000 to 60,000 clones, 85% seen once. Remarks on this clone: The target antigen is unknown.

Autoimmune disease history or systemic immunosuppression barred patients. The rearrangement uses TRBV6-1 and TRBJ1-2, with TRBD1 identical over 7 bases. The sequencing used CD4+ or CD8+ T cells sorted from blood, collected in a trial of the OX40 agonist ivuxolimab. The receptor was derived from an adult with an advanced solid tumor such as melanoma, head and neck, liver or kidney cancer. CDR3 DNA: TGTGCCAGCAGTGAGGAGGGGGCTCTTCACTATGGCTACACCTTC. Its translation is CASSEEGALHYGYTF.